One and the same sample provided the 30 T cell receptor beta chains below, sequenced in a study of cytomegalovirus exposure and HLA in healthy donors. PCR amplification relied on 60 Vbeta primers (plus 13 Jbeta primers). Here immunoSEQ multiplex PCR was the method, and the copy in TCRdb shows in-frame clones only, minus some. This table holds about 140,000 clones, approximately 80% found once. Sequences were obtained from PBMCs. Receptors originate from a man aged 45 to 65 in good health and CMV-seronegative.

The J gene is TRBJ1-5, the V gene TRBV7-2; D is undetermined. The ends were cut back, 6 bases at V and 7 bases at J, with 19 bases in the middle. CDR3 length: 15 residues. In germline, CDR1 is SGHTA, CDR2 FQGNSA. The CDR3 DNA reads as TGTGCCAGCAGTCCCCAGCGGGGAGCGGAGCAGCCCCAGCATTTT. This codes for CASSPQRGAEQPQHF.

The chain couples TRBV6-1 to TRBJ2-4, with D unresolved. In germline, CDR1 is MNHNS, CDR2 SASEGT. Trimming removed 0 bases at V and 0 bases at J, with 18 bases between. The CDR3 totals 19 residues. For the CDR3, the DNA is TGTGCCAGCAGTGAAGCGCTTCGTTCTGGCACCTTAGCCAAAAACATTCAGTACTTC. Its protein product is CASSEALRSGTLAKNIQYF.

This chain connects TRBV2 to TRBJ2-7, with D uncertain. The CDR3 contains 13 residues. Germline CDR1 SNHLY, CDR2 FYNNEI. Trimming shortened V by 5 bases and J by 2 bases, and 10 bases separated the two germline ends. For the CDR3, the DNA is TGTGCCAGCAGTCGTCCGCAGACCTACGAGCAGTACTTC. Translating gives CASSRPQTYEQYF.

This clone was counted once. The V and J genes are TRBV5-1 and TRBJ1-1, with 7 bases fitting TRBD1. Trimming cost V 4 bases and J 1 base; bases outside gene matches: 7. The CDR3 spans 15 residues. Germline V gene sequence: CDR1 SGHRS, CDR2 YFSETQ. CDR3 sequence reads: CASSLRQGTNTEAFF. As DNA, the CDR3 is TGCGCCAGCAGCCTACGACAGGGTACGAACACTGAAGCTTTCTTT.

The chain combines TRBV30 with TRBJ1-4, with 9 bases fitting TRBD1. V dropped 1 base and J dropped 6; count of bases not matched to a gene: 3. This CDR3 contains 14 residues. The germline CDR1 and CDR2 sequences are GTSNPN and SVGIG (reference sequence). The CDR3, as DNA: TGTGCCTGGAGTGCGGGACAGGGTTATGAAAAACTGTTTTTT. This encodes CAWSAGQGYEKLFF.

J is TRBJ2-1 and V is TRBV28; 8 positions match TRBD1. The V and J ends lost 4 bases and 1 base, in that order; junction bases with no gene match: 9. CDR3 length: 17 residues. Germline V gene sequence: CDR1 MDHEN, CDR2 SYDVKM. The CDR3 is CASSSGQGDQSYNEQFF. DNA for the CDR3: TGTGCCAGCAGTTCAGGACAGGGCGATCAATCCTACAATGAGCAGTTCTTC.

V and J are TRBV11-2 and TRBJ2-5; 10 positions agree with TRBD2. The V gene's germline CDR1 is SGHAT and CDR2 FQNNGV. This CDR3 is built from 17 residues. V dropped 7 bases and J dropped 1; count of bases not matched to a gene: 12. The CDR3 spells CASNPGAGGIIQETQYF. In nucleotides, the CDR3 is TGTGCCAGCAATCCGGGAGCGGGAGGGATCATCCAAGAGACCCAGTACTTC.

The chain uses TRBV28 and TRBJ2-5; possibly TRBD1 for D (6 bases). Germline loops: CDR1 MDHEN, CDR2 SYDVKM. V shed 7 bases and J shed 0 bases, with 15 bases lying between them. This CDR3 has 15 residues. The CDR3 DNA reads TGTGCCAGCACCCCCGCCTCAGGGGACCAAGAGACCCAGTACTTC. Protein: CASTPASGDQETQYF.

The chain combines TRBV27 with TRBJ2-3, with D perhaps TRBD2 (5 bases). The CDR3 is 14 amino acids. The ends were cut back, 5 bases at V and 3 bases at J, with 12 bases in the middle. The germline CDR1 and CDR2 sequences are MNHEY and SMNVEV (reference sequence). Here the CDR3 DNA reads TGTGCCAGCAGTAGCCGGACTGGGACAGATACGCAGTATTTT. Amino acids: CASSSRTGTDTQYF.

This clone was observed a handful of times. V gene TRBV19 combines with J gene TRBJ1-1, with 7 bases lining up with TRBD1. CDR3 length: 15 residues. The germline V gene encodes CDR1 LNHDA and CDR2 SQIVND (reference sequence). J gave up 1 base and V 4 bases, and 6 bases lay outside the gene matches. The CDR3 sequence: CASSTGTAWNTEAFF. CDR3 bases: TGTGCCAGTAGTACCGGGACAGCATGGAACACTGAAGCTTTCTTT.

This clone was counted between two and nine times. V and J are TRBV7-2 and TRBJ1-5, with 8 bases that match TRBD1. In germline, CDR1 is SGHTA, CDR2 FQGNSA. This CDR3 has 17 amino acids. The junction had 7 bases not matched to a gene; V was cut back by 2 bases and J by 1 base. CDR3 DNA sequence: TGTGCCAGCAGCTTATCGGCAGGGGGCTGGAGCAATCAGCCCCAGCATTTT. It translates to CASSLSAGGWSNQPQHF. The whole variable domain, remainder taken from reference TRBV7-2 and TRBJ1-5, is GAGVSQSPSNKVTEKGKDVELRCDPISGHTALYWYRQSLGQGLEFLIYFQGNSAPDKSGLPSDRFSAERTGGSVSTLTIQRTQQEDSAVYLCASSLSAGGWSNQPQHFGDGTRLSIL.

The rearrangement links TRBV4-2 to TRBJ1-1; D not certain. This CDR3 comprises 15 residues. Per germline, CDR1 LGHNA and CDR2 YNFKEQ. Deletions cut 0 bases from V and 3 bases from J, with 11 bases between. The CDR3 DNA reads TGTGCCAGCAGCCAAGATTTTAGTCTGGACACTGAAGCTTTCTTT. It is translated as CASSQDFSLDTEAFF.

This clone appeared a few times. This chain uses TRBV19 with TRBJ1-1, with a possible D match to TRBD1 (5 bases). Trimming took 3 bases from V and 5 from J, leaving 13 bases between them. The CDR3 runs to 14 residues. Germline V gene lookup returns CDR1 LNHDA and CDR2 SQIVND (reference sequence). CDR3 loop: CASSMAWGRTEAFF. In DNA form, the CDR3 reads TGTGCCAGTAGTATGGCATGGGGCCGGACTGAAGCTTTCTTT.

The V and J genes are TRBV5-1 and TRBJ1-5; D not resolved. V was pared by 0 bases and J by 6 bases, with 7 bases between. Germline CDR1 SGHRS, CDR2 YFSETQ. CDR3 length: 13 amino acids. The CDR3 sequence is CASSLEIGQPQHF. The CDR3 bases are TGCGCCAGCAGCTTGGAGATCGGTCAGCCCCAGCATTTT.

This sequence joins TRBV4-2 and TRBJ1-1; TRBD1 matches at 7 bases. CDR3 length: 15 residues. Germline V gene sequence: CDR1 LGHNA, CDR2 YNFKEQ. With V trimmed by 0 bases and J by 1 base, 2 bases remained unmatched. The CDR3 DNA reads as TGTGCCAGCAGCCAAGAGAACAGGGGGAACACTGAAGCTTTCTTT. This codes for CASSQENRGNTEAFF.

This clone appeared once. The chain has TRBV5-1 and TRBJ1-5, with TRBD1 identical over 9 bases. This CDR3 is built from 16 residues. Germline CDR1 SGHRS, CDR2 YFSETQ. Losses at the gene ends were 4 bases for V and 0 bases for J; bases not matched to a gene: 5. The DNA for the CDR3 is TGCGCCAGCAGCCCCGGGACAGGGTATAGCAATCAGCCCCAGCATTTT. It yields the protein CASSPGTGYSNQPQHF.

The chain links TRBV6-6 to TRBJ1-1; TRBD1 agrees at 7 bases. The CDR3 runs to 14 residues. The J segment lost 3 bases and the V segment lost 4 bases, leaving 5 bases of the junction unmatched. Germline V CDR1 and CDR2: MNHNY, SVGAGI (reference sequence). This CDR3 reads CASSFRGSDTEAFF. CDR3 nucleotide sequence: TGTGCCAGCAGTTTCAGGGGGAGTGACACTGAAGCTTTCTTT.

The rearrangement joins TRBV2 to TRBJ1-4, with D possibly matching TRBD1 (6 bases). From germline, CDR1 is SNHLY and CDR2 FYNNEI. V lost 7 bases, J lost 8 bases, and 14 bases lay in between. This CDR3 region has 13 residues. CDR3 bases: TGTGCCAGCACCACAGGGTTCGGGGAAAAACTGTTTTTT. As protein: CASTTGFGEKLFF.

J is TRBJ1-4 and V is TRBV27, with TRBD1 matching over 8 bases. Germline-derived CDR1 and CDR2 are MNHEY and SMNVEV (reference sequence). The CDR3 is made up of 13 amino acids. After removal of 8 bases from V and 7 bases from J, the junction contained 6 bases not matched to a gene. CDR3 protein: CASSVRGPEKLFF. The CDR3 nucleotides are TGTGCCAGCTCCGTCAGGGGGCCTGAAAAACTGTTTTTT.

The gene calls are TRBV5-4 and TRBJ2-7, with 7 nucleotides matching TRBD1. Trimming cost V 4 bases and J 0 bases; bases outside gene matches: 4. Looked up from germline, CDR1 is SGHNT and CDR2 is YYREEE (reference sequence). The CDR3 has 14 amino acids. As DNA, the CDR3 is TGTGCCAGCAGCGAGGGGGCGAGCTCCTACGAGCAGTACTTC. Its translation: CASSEGASSYEQYF.

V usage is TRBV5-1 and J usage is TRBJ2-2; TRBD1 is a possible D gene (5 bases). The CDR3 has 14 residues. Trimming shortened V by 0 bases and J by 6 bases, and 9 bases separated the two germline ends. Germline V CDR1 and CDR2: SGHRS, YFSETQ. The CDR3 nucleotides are TGCGCCAGCAGCTTGGGATCAGGGTCCGGGGAGCTGTTTTTT. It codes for CASSLGSGSGELFF.

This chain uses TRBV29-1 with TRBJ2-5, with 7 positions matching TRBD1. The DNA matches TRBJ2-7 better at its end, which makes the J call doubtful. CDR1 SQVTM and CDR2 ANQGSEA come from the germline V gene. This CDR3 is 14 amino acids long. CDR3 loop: CSVDRETGSYEQYF. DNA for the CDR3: TGCAGCGTTGATAGGGAGACAGGGTCCTACGAGCAGTACTTC.

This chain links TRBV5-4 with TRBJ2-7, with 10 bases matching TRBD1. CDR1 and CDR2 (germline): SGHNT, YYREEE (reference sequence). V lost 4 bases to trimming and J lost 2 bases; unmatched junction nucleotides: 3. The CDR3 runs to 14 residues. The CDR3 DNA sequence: TGTGCCAGCAGCGCTGGACAGGGGGCCTACGAGCAGTACTTC. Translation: CASSAGQGAYEQYF.

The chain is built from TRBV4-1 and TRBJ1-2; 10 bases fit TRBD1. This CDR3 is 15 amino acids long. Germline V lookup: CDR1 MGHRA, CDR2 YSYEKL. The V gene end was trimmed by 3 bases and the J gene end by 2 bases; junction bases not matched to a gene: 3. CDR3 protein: CASSHGTGVNYGYTF. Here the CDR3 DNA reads TGCGCCAGCAGCCACGGGACAGGGGTGAACTATGGCTACACCTTC.

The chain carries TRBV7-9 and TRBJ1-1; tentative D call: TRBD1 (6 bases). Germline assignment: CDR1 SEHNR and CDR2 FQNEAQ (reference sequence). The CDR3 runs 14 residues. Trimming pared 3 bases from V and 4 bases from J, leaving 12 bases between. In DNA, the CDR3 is TGTGCCAGCAGCTTGAAACAGGGTGGCACTGAAGCTTTCTTT. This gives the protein CASSLKQGGTEAFF.

CDR3 in amino acids: CASSLGDRGRVSNQPQHF. The DNA for the CDR3 is TGTGCCAGCAGCTTAGGGGACAGGGGGCGGGTAAGCAATCAGCCCCAGCATTTT. The chain has TRBV7-9 and TRBJ1-5, with TRBD1 matching over 12 bases. Germline V gene data show CDR1 as SEHNR and CDR2 as FQNEAQ (reference sequence). This CDR3 spans 18 amino acids. V trimming: 1 base; J trimming: 1 base; junction bases outside the gene matches: 5.

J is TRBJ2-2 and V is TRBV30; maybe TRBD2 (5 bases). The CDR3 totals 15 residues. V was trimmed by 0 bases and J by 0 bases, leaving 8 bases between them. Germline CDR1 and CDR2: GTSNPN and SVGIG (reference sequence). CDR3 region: CAWSVLDPNTGELFF. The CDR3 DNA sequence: TGTGCCTGGAGTGTACTAGATCCGAACACCGGGGAGCTGTTTTTT.

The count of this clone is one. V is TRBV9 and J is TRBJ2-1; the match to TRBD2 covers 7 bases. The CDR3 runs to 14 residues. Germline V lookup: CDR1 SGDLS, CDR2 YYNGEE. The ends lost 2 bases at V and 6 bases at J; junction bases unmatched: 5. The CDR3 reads CASSVGGTGNEQFF. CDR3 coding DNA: TGTGCCAGCAGCGTGGGGGGGACGGGCAATGAGCAGTTCTTC.

CDR3 in DNA: TGTGCCAGTAGGACTAGCAGCACAGATACGCAGTATTTT. Translated: CASRTSSTDTQYF. This rearrangement joins TRBV2 to TRBJ2-3; 8 bases are shared with TRBD2. The CDR3 contains 13 residues. Germline-derived CDR1 and CDR2 are SNHLY and FYNNEI. V lost 9 bases and J lost 0; bases outside the gene matches: 2.

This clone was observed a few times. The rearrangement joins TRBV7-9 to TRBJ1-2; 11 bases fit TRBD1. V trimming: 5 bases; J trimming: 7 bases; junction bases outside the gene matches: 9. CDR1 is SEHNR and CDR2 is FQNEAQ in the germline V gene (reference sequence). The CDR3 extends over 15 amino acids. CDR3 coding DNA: TGTGCCAGCAGCCCCCAAGGGGGACAGGGGGGTGGCTACACCTTC. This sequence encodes CASSPQGGQGGGYTF.